This T cell receptor (beta chain) was sequenced during a study of cytomegalovirus exposure and HLA in healthy donors. In the study overall: Findings of an earlier analysis included roughly 110 million unique TCR beta sequences from around 180 million T cells.

Findings of the study overall: Across all donors, roughly uniform sequencing depth was an assumption of the presence/absence analyses. Sequencing artifact likely explains a cluster of highly shared sequence variants. According to an earlier analysis, most TCR beta V segments yielded productive rearrangements about 90% or about 30% of the time.

The CDR3 spans 13 residues. Per the germline V gene, CDR1 is MNHEY and CDR2 is SVGAGI. Trimming pared 3 bases from V and 6 bases from J, leaving 11 bases between. PCR primers comprised 60 Vbeta and 13 Jbeta primers. The protocol was immunoSEQ multiplex PCR, while the TCRdb copy is restricted to in-frame clones and leaves out a portion. The table records about 140,000 clones, roughly 80% of them present only once. As for this clone: As yet, its antigen is unknown.

Input material: PBMCs. The V call is TRBV6-5, the J call TRBJ1-1; D is unresolved. The source of this sequence is a woman between 50 and 59 years old in good health and CMV-seropositive. The DNA for the CDR3 is TGTGCCAGCAGTTATCAGGAATTCGCTGAAGCTTTCTTT. Translating gives CASSYQEFAEAFF.